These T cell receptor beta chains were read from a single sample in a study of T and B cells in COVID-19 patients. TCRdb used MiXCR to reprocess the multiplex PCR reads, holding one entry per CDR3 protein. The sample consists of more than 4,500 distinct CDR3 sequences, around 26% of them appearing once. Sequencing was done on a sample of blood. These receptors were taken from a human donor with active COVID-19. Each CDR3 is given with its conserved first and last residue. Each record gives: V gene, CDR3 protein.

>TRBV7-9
CASSLGSVEYGYTF
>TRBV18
CASSPRNEQFF
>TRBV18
CASSPGVGEQYF
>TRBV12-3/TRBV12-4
CASSHRQGAFSQPQHF
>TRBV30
CAWSHRLRGRAGNTIYF
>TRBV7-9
CASSLGGGMMETQYF
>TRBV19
CASSIEGARRGNTIYF
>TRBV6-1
CASSGGTIYGYTF
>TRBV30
CAWNGFSNQPQHF
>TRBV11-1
CASSRTLTEKLFF
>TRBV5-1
CASSLAPTSGTDTQYF
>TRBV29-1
CSVEKAYEQYF
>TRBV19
CASTTITVASGYNEQFF
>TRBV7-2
CASSSSGTEETQYF
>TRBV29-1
CSPDATETEAFF
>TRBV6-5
CASSFRTGGLSYEQYF
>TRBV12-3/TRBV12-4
CASSIFNTGELFF
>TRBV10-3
CAISSDRMAEAFF
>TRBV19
CASRDPQGTRHNNEQFF
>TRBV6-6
CASSSLAGGQFF